Presented here are 22 T cell receptor beta chains from one specimen sequenced in a study of CD8+ T cells in alopecia areata listed by TCRdb under 2018. The library was prepared using the immunoSEQ multiplex PCR assay. For TCR sequencing, RNA was extracted from every sample and reverse transcribed into cDNA to serve as template. TCRdb stores this immuneACCESS table with in-frame sequences only. Part of the clones is absent; in the studies checked, under half of the shortfall reflects unresolved V genes, and no reason is known for the rest. The sample table contains a few hundred thousand clones; only one count was recorded for roughly two thirds of them. The ten largest clones add up to approximately 1.2% of the sample. The time point label on this specimen signifies: baseline before oral tofacitinib. The material sequenced was CD4+ T cells sorted from blood, taken at week 0. The source is a human donor with alopecia areata.

The chain links TRBV18 to TRBJ2-5; D is unclear. V dropped 6 bases and J dropped 1 base, with 9 bases sitting between them. The CDR3 sequence is 13 residues long. Germline V gene lookup returns CDR1 KGHSH and CDR2 LQKENI. CDR3 region: CASSRRIQETQYF. The CDR3 region has the DNA TGTGCCAGCTCCCGACGGATCCAAGAGACCCAGTACTTC.

The J gene is TRBJ2-1, the V gene TRBV9, with D possibly being TRBD2 (6 bases). The CDR3 spans 15 residues. Looked up from germline, CDR1 is SGDLS and CDR2 is YYNGEE. With 0 bases removed from V and 10 bases from J, the gap between germline ends came to 17 bases. The CDR3 nucleotides are TGTGCCAGCAGCGTAGAGGGGAGGAGTTTTGACGAGCAGTTCTTC. This gives the protein CASSVEGRSFDEQFF.

The CDR3 protein is CASSGEGSGGSGYTF. The DNA for the CDR3 is TGTGCCAGCAGCGGAGAAGGGTCAGGGGGCTCTGGCTACACCTTC. The V call is TRBV5-4, the J call TRBJ1-2; 8 bases fit TRBD1. The germline gives CDR1 SGHNT, CDR2 YYREEE (reference sequence). J lost 7 bases, V lost 4 bases, and 12 bases had no gene match. The CDR3 sequence is 15 residues long.

J is TRBJ2-1 and V is TRBV7-9; D ambiguous. CDR1 and CDR2 from the germline V gene are SEHNR and FQNEAQ (reference sequence). This CDR3 is 14 amino acids long. V was trimmed by 5 bases and J by 7 bases, leaving 15 bases between them. CDR3 sequence: CASSPRSSMNEQFF. In DNA form, the CDR3 reads TGTGCCAGCAGCCCGCGCTCTTCAATGAATGAGCAGTTCTTC.

As to this clone: Other DNA sequences from this sample encode an identical CDR3 as well. The rearrangement joins TRBV6-5 to TRBJ1-3, with a weak D call TRBD1 (5 bases). Germline values: CDR1 MNHEY, CDR2 SVGAGI. Trimming pared 2 bases from V and 1 base from J, leaving 6 bases between. CDR3 length: 14 amino acids. The CDR3 sequence: CASSYGGSGNTIYF. The CDR3 bases are TGTGCCAGCAGTTACGGGGGGTCTGGAAACACCATATATTTT.

The V call is TRBV5-1, the J call TRBJ1-4; a weak D match, TRBD1 (5 bases). Germline V gives CDR1 SGHRS, CDR2 YFSETQ. The CDR3 covers 14 residues. Trimming pared 1 base from V and 8 bases from J, leaving 12 bases between. The chain's CDR3 is CASSLQGWGEKLFF. In DNA form, the CDR3 reads TGCGCCAGCAGCTTGCAAGGATGGGGCGAAAAACTGTTTTTT.

The rearrangement uses TRBV7-9 and TRBJ1-1; 8 positions agree with TRBD1. This CDR3 comprises 16 residues. Germline V CDR1 and CDR2: SEHNR, FQNEAQ (reference sequence). V gave up 5 bases and J gave up 1 base; unmatched junction bases: 9. The CDR3 spells CASSPRTGRENTEAFF. The CDR3 DNA reads as TGTGCCAGCAGCCCGCGGACAGGGAGGGAGAACACTGAAGCTTTCTTT.

This clone has more than one count but fewer than ten. The chain is built from TRBV29-1 and TRBJ1-3; maybe TRBD1 (5 bases). The CDR3 is made up of 12 amino acids. CDR1 and CDR2 (germline): SQVTM, ANQGSEA. Trimming pared 4 bases from V and 1 base from J, leaving 5 bases between. CDR3 bases: TGCAGCGTTGGACAGTCTGGAAACACCATATATTTT. It encodes CSVGQSGNTIYF.

The chain is built from TRBV29-1 and TRBJ1-2, with D perhaps TRBD1 (5 bases). From germline, CDR1 is SQVTM and CDR2 ANQGSEA. The length of the CDR3 is 10 residues. Trimming stripped 7 bases from V and 4 bases from J, with 7 bases between. The CDR3 DNA reads TGCAGCGCCGACAGCTATGGCTACACCTTC. Translating gives CSADSYGYTF. Combining the CDR3 with reference TRBV29-1 and TRBJ1-2 gives the whole variable domain SAVISQKPSRDICQRGTSLTIQCQVDSQVTMMFWYRQQPGQSLTLIATANQGSEATYESGFVIDKFPISRPNLTFSTLTVSNMSPEDSSIYLCSADSYGYTFGSGTRLTVV.

The rearrangement uses TRBV5-4 and TRBJ2-3; no reliable D call. The germline V and J ends were trimmed by 3 bases and 1 base, with 6 bases remaining between them. Germline values: CDR1 SGHNT, CDR2 YYREEE (reference sequence). The CDR3 totals 13 residues. DNA for the CDR3: TGTGCCAGCAGCTCAAAACGCACAGATACGCAGTATTTT. Amino acid sequence: CASSSKRTDTQYF. Full variable domain (missing parts from reference TRBV5-4 and TRBJ2-3): ETGVTQSPTHLIKTRGQQVTLRCSSQSGHNTVSWYQQALGQGPQFIFQYYREEENGRGNFPPRFSGLQFPNYSSELNVNALELDDSALYLCASSSKRTDTQYFGPGTRLTVL.

The rearrangement joins TRBV11-2 to TRBJ2-3, with TRBD2 matching 8 bases. The CDR3 is 14 residues long. Germline V CDR1 and CDR2: SGHAT, FQNNGV. With 5 bases clipped from V and 1 base from J, the junction kept 2 bases outside the gene matches. The CDR3 loop is CASSPTSGTDTQYF. The CDR3 nucleotides are TGTGCCAGCAGCCCGACTAGCGGCACAGATACGCAGTATTTT. Full variable domain (rest looked up from reference TRBV11-2 and TRBJ2-3): EAGVAQSPRYKIIEKRQSVAFWCNPISGHATLYWYQQILGQGPKLLIQFQNNGVVDDSQLPKDRFSAERLKGVDSTLKIQPAKLEDSAVYLCASSPTSGTDTQYFGPGTRLTVL.

V usage is TRBV2 and J usage is TRBJ1-4; no firm D call. The germline V gene has CDR1 SNHLY and CDR2 FYNNEI. The CDR3 has 13 residues. V lost 6 bases, J lost 0 bases, and 5 bases lay in between. The CDR3 loop reads CASSSSTNEKLFF. CDR3 sequence (DNA): TGTGCCAGCAGCAGCTCAACTAATGAAAAACTGTTTTTT.

This clone was observed a single time. The chain is built from TRBV25-1 and TRBJ2-6, with 8 positions matching TRBD1. CDR3 length equals 18 residues. CDR1 is MGHDK, CDR2 SYGVNS, per germline. Unmatched junction bases numbered 9, after V lost 4 bases and J lost 1 base. Here the CDR3 reads CASSGTGFVLSGANVLTF. CDR3 in DNA: TGTGCCAGCAGTGGGACAGGGTTCGTCCTGTCTGGGGCCAACGTCCTGACTTTC.

This clone appeared a single time. This CDR3 reads CAWKGARVVSPLHF. The DNA for the CDR3 is TGTGCCTGGAAAGGGGCAAGGGTGGTATCACCCCTCCACTTT. The V and J genes are TRBV30 and TRBJ1-6, with a tentative D call TRBD1 (5 bases). Trimming removed 4 bases at V and 10 bases at J, with 17 bases between. There are 14 residues in the CDR3. The V gene's germline CDR1 is GTSNPN and CDR2 SVGIG (reference sequence).

This chain connects TRBV19 to TRBJ1-6, with 7 positions matching TRBD1. Germline trimming cut 4 bases from V and 7 bases from J; bases unmatched to any gene: 7. The CDR3 contains 15 residues. CDR1 LNHDA and CDR2 SQIVND come from the germline V gene (reference sequence). The CDR3 DNA follows: TGTGCCAGTAGTACCTACAGGGGCCCGAATTCACCCCTCCACTTT. It is translated as CASSTYRGPNSPLHF.

V gene TRBV5-6 combines with J gene TRBJ2-7; D uncertain. V was trimmed by 2 bases and J by 1 base, leaving 10 bases between them. This CDR3 comprises 14 residues. Germline V lookup: CDR1 SGHDT, CDR2 YYEEEE. The CDR3 nucleotides are TGTGCCAGCAGCTTCCGGAGCCGATCCTACGAGCAGTACTTC. This gives the protein CASSFRSRSYEQYF.

The chain couples TRBV6-1 to TRBJ1-2, with D uncertain. The length of the CDR3 is 12 residues. CDR1 is MNHNS and CDR2 is SASEGT in the germline V gene. Trimming took 6 bases from V and 5 from J, leaving 10 bases between them. The CDR3 DNA follows: TGTGCCAGCAGCGGCGTGGGTTATGGCTACACCTTC. It encodes CASSGVGYGYTF.

The table lists this clone with a count of one. The DNA of the CDR3 is TGTGCCACCAGCAGAGGCCCGGGACAGGGATCCTATGGCTACACCTTC. Amino acid sequence: CATSRGPGQGSYGYTF. This sequence joins TRBV15 and TRBJ1-2, with 9 bases identical to TRBD1. This CDR3 is 16 amino acids long. The germline CDR1 and CDR2 sequences are LNHNV and YYDKDF (reference sequence). Losses at the gene ends were 1 base for V and 4 bases for J; bases not matched to a gene: 7.

The chain combines TRBV29-1 with TRBJ2-5, with D uncertain. The V and J ends lost 4 bases and 4 bases respectively, with 13 bases between them. CDR1 is SQVTM and CDR2 is ANQGSEA in the germline V gene. This CDR3 has 13 amino acids. As DNA, the CDR3 is TGCAGCGTTGTTTTTGACGGTGGAGAGACCCAGTACTTC. It yields the protein CSVVFDGGETQYF.

The chain has TRBV4-3 and TRBJ2-1; D is undetermined. The ends were cut back, 0 bases at V and 6 bases at J, with 12 bases in the middle. CDR1 and CDR2 (germline): LGHNA, YSLEER. The CDR3 spans 15 residues. CDR3 nucleotides: TGCGCCAGCAGCCAAGATCCACCGCTTGTCAATGAGCAGTTCTTC. Residues: CASSQDPPLVNEQFF.

This clone was found a few times. The chain couples TRBV2 to TRBJ2-7, with 9 nucleotides matching TRBD1. With V trimmed by 6 bases and J by 6 bases, 3 bases remained unmatched. Germline V gene lookup returns CDR1 SNHLY and CDR2 FYNNEI. The CDR3 covers 12 residues. The CDR3 nucleotides are TGTGCCAGCAGGAACAGGGGGCTCGAGCAGTACTTC. Protein sequence: CASRNRGLEQYF.

V usage is TRBV29-1 and J usage is TRBJ2-3, with D possibly TRBD1 on 6 matching bases. The CDR3 totals 14 residues. Germline values: CDR1 SQVTM, CDR2 ANQGSEA. Between the trimmed V and J ends, which lost 4 bases and 4 bases, there was a span of 15 bases. Here the CDR3 reads CSVVVQGVPDTQYF. The CDR3 region has the DNA TGCAGCGTTGTGGTACAGGGTGTCCCAGATACGCAGTATTTT.